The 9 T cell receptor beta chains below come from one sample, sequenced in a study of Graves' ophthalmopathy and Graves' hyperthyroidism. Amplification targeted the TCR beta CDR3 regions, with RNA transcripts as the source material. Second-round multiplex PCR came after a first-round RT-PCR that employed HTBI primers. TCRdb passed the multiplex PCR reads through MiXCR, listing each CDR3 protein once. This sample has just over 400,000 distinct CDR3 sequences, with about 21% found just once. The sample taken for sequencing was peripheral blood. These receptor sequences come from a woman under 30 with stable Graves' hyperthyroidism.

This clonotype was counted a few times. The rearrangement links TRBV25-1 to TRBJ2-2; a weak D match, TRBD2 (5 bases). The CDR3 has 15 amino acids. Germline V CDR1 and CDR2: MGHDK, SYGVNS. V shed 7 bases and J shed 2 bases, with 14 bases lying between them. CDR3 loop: CASMDARTNTGELFF. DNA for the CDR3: TGTGCCAGCATGGACGCCAGGACTAACACCGGGGAGCTGTTTTTT.

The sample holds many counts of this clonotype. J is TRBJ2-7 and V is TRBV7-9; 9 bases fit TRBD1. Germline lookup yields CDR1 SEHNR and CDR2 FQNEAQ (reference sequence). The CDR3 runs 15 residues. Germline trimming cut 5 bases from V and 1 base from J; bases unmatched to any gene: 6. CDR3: CASSTYRGRSYEQYF. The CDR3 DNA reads TGTGCCAGCAGCACCTACAGGGGGCGTTCCTACGAGCAGTACTTC.

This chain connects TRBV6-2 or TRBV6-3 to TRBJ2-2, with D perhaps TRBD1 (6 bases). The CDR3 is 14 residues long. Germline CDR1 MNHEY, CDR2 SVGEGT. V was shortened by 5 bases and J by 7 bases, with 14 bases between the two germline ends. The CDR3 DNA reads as TGTGCCAGCAGTACGACAGGCCCCATCGGGGAGCTGTTTTTT. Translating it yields CASSTTGPIGELFF.

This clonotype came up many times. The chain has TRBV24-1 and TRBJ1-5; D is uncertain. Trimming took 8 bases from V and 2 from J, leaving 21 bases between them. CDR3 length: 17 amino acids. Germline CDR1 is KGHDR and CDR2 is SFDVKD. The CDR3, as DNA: TGTGCCACCACTACGAGGACCCGGCGTGGGTGCAATCAGCCCCAGCATTTT. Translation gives CATTTRTRRGCNQPQHF.

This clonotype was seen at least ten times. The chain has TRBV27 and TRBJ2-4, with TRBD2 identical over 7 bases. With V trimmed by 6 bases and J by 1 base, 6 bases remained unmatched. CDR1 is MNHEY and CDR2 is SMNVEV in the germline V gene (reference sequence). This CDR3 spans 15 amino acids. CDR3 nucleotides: TGTGCCAGCAGGAGTAGCGGGTCTGCCAAAAACATTCAGTACTTC. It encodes CASRSSGSAKNIQYF.

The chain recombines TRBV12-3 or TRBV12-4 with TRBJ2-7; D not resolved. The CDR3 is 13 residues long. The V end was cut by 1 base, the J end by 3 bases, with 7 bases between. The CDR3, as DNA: TGTGCCAGCAGTTTAGGGGCCTTCTACGAGCAGTACTTC. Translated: CASSLGAFYEQYF.

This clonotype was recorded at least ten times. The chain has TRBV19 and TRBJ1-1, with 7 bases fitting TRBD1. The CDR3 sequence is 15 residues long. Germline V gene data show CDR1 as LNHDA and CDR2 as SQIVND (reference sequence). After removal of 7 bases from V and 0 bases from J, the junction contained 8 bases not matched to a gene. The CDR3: CASTDGTEMNTEAFF. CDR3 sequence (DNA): TGTGCCAGTACTGACGGGACAGAAATGAACACTGAAGCTTTCTTT.

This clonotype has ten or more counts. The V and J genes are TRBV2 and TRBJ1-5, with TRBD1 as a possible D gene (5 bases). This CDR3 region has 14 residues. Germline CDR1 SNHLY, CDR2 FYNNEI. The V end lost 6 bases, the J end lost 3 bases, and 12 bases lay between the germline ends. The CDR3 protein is CASSLQVFNQPQHF. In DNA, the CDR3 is TGTGCCAGCAGCTTACAGGTCTTCAATCAGCCCCAGCATTTT. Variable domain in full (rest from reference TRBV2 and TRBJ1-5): EPEVTQTPSHQVTQMGQEVILRCVPISNHLYFYWYRQILGQKVEFLVSFYNNEISEKSEIFDDQFSVERPDGSNFTLKIRSTKLEDSAMYFCASSLQVFNQPQHFGDGTRLSIL.

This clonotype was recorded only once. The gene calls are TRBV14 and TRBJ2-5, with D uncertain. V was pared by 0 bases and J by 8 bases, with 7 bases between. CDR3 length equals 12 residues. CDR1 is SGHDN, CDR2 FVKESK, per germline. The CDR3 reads CASSQDRITQYF. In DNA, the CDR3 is TGTGCCAGCAGCCAAGATAGGATCACCCAGTACTTC. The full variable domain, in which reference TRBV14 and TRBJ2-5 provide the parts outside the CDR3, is EAGVTQFPSHSVIEKGQTVTLRCDPISGHDNLYWYRRVMGKEIKFLLHFVKESKQDESGMPNNRFLAERTGGTYSTLKVQPAELEDSGVYFCASSQDRITQYFGPGTRLLVL.